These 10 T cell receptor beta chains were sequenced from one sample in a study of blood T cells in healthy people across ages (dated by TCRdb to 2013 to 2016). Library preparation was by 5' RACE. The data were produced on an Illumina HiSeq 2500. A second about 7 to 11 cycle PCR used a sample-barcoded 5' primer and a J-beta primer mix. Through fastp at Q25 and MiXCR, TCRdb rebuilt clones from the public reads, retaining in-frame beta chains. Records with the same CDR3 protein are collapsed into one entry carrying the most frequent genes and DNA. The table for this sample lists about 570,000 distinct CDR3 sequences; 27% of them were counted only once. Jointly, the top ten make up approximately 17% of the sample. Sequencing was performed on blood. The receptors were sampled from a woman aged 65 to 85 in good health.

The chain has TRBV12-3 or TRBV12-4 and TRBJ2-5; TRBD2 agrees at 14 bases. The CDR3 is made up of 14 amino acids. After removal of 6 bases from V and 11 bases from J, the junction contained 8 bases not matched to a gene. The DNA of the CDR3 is TGTGCCAGCAGCGGGACTAGCGGGGGCCAGGGGCAGTACTTC. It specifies CASSGTSGGQGQYF.

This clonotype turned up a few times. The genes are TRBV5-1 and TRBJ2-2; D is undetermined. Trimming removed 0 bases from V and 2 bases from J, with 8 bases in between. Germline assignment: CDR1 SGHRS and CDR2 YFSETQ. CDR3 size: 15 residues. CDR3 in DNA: TGCGCCAGCAGCTTGGCGGCACCTAACACCGGGGAGCTGTTTTTT. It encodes CASSLAAPNTGELFF.

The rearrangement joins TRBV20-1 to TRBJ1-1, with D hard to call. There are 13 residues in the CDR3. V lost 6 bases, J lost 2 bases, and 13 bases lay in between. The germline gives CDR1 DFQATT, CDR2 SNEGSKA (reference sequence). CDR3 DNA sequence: TGCAGTGCCCGAGGGCAGGTTAACACTGAAGCTTTCTTT. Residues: CSARGQVNTEAFF.

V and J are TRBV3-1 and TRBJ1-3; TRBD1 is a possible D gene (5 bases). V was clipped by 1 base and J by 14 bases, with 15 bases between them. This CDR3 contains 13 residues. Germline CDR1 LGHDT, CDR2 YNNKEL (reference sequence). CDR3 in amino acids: CASSQGVTDILYF. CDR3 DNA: TGTGCCAGCAGCCAAGGGGTGACGGACATATTATATTTT.

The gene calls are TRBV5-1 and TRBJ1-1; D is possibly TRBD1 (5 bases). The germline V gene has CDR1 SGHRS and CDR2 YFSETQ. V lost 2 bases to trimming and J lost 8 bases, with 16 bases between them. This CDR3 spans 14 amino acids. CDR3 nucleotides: TGCGCCAGCAGCTTAGAGCATCAGGGCGAAGAAGCTTTCTTT. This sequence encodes CASSLEHQGEEAFF.

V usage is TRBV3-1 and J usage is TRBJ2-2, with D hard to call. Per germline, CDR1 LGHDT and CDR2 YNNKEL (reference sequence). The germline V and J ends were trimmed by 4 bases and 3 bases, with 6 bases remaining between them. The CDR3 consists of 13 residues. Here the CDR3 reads CASSLAYTGELFF. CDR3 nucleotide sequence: TGTGCCAGCAGCCTGGCGTACACCGGGGAGCTGTTTTTT.

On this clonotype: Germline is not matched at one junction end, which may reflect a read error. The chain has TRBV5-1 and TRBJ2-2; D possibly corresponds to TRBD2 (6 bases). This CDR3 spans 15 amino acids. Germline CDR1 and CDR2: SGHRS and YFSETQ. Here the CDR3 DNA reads TGCGCCAGCAGCTGGCAGGGCGGGAACACCGGGGAGCTGTTCTTT. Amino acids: CASSWQGGNTGELFF.

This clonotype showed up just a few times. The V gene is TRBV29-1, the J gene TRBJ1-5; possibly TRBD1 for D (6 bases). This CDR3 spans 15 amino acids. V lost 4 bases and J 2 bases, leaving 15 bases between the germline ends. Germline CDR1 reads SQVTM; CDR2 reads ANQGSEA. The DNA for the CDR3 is TGCAGCGTTGGGGAGACAGGCCCGGGCAATCAGCCCCAGCATTTT. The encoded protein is CSVGETGPGNQPQHF.

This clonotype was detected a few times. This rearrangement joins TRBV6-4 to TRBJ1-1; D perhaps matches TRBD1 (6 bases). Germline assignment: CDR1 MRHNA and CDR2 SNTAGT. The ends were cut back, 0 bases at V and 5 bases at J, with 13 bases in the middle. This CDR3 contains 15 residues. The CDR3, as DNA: TGTGCCAGCAGTGACTCTGGCAGGGGAGTGACTGAAGCTTTCTTT. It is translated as CASSDSGRGVTEAFF.

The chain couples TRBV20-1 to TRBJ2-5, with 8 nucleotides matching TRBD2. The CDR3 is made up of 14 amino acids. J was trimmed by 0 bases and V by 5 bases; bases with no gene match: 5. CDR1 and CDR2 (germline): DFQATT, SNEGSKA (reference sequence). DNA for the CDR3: TGCAGTGCTGGGGGACTAGGGCACCAAGAGACCCAGTACTTC. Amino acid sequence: CSAGGLGHQETQYF.